This TCR beta chain was documented in a study of shared clonotypes between healthy human individuals. V was trimmed by 3 bases and J by 5 bases, leaving 8 bases between them. This CDR3 has 13 amino acids. Germline-derived CDR1 and CDR2 are ENHRY and SYGVKD. Assay: immunoSEQ multiplex PCR; the TCRdb copy retains only in-frame clones and omits some. The sample shows 2 million to 3 million clones, 93% of them seen only once. Source material: naive CD4+ T cells from PBMCs. Subset denoted: CD45RA+ positively selected. The sequence was collected from a man aged 18 to 29 in good health. Some clones in this sample may be carry-over from other donors' samples. The V gene is TRBV10-3, the J gene TRBJ1-5; D is unclear. CDR3 sequence reads: CAISDPRDQPQHF. The DNA for the CDR3 is TGTGCCATCAGTGACCCTAGAGATCAGCCCCAGCATTTT.